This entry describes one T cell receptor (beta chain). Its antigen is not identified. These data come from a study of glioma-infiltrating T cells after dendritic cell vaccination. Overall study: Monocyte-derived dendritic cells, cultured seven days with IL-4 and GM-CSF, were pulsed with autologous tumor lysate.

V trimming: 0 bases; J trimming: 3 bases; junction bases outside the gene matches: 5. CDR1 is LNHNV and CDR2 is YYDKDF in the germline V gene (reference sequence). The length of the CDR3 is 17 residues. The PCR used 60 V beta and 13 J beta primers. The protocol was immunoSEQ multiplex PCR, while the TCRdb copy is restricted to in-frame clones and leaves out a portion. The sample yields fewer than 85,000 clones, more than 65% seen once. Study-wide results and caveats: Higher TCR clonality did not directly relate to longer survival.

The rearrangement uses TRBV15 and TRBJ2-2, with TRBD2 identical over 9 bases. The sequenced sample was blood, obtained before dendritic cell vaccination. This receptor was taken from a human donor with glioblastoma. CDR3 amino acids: CATSREFAGGDTGELFF. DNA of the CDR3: TGTGCCACCAGCAGAGAGTTCGCGGGAGGGGACACCGGGGAGCTGTTTTTT. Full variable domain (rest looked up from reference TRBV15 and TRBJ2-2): DAMVIQNPRYQVTQFGKPVTLSCSQTLNHNVMYWYQQKSSQAPKLLFHYYDKDFNNEADTPDNFQSRRPNTSFCFLDIRSPGLGDTAMYLCATSREFAGGDTGELFFGEGSRLTVL.